These 26 T cell receptor beta chains originate from one sample sequenced in a study of T cells in women clearing cervical HPV infection. The assay was immunoSEQ multiplex PCR, and TCRdb's table has in-frame clones only and misses some. The table lists around 35,000 clones. Sequencing was performed on blood buffy coat. These receptors came from a woman aged 18-70 years with a cervical HPV16 infection that either progressed to CIN3+ or cleared (not recorded which).

On this clone itself: The observed sequence ends 3 residues before the CDR3 terminus, with the missing tail filled in from the germline J gene. This chain connects TRBV2 to TRBJ1-5, with 9 nucleotides matching TRBD1. From germline, CDR1 is SNHLY and CDR2 FYNNEI. With 6 bases clipped from V and 7 bases from J, the junction kept 16 bases outside the gene matches. The CDR3 loop spans 17 amino acids. Partial CDR3 DNA: TGTGCCAGCAGCGGCCGGGACAGGGAATTGCTGGTACAGCCC. This encodes CASSGRDRELLVQP. The entire CDR3 sequence reads CASSGRDRELLVQPQHF.

Concerning this clone: The CDR3 goes on 3 residues after the read ends, and that part is filled in from the germline J gene. This chain joins TRBV19 and TRBJ1-3, with D hard to call. Germline-derived CDR1 and CDR2 are LNHDA and SQIVND (reference sequence). The V gene lost 4 bases and the J gene lost 0 bases, with 7 bases spanning the gap. The CDR3 sequence is 14 residues long. The CDR3 sequence: CASSTPGSGNTIYF. CDR3 DNA (partial): TGTGCCAGTAGTACCCCGGGCTCTGGAAACACC. The variable domain in full, with the rest retrieved from reference TRBV19 and TRBJ1-3, is DGGITQSPKYLFRKEGQNVTLSCEQNLNHDAMYWYRQDPGQGLRLIYYSQIVNDFQKGDIAEGYSVSREKKESFPLTVTSAQKNPTAFYLCASSTPGSGNTIYFGEGSWLTVV.

Comment on this clone: The CDR3 goes on 3 residues after the read ends, and that part is filled in from the germline J gene. The chain joins TRBV28 to TRBJ2-7; D remains unclear. The germline V and J ends were trimmed by 6 bases and 0 bases, with 15 bases remaining between them. The germline gives CDR1 MDHEN, CDR2 SYDVKM. The CDR3 covers 15 residues. The covered CDR3 bases are TGTGCCAGCAGCCCCATAGGGCTTAGCTCCTACGAG. This codes for CASSPIGLSSYE. The whole CDR3 protein reads CASSPIGLSSYEQYF.

CDR3 bases read: TGTGCCAGCACCCAAGGAGAGGGACACTACACTGAA. Protein product: CASTQGEGHYTE. The complete CDR3 protein is CASTQGEGHYTEAFF. J is TRBJ1-1 and V is TRBV7-6; TRBD1 is a possible D gene (6 bases). The read falls 3 residues short of the CDR3 end, and the missing part is taken from the germline J gene. The CDR3 consists of 15 residues. Germline V lookup: CDR1 SGHVS, CDR2 FNYEAQ. Trimming pared 7 bases from V and 3 bases from J, leaving 18 bases between.

A remark on this clone: Read sequence stops 3 residues before the CDR3 end, and the germline J gene provides the missing end. This sequence joins TRBV18 and TRBJ1-1; 7 nucleotides match TRBD1. Per germline, CDR1 KGHSH and CDR2 LQKENI. The CDR3 consists of 12 residues. The CDR3 region is CASSSDREKAFF. The part of the CDR3 DNA that was read is TGTGCCAGCTCATCCGACAGGGAAAAA.

As to this clone: The read ends 3 residues before the CDR3 terminus; that terminus is restored from the germline J gene. The J gene is TRBJ1-1, the V gene TRBV2, with D perhaps TRBD1 (5 bases). Trimming took off 9 bases at V and 0 bases at J, with 14 bases between the two ends. Germline-derived CDR1 and CDR2 are SNHLY and FYNNEI. The CDR3 extends over 14 amino acids. The sequenced part of the CDR3 DNA is TGTGCCAGGCGGGGGACTGGGATGAACACTGAA. This gives the protein CARRGTGMNTE. The CDR3 as a whole reads CARRGTGMNTEAFF.

For this clone: The read gets to within 3 residues of the CDR3 end, and the germline J gene fills in the rest. The rearrangement links TRBV28 to TRBJ2-7; 8 bases line up with TRBD2. This CDR3 is built from 15 residues. Trimming removed 7 bases from V and 0 bases from J; junction bases left unmatched: 8. Germline CDR1 MDHEN, CDR2 SYDVKM. Here the CDR3 reads CASTGGGLSSYEQYF. The CDR3 DNA, read in part, is TGTGCCAGCACAGGCGGGGGGCTCAGCTCCTACGAG.

Points on this clone: The CDR3 extends 3 residues past the end of the read, so its final part is completed from the germline J gene. The rearrangement links TRBV7-9 to TRBJ1-1; D unclear. The CDR3 is 12 amino acids. Germline lookup yields CDR1 SEHNR and CDR2 FQNEAQ (reference sequence). CDR3 sequence: CASSPRAYEAFF. The part of the CDR3 DNA that was read is TGTGCCAGCAGCCCGAGGGCCTACGAG.

About this clone itself: The read gets to within 3 residues of the CDR3 end, and the germline J gene fills in the rest. This sequence joins TRBV7-9 and TRBJ2-3; D not certain. The CDR3 is made up of 13 amino acids. Trimming stripped 8 bases from V and 1 base from J, with 10 bases between. Germline V gives CDR1 SEHNR, CDR2 FQNEAQ (reference sequence). The sequenced CDR3 bases are TGTGCCAGCGAACGGCAGGGCACAGATACG. Protein: CASERQGTDT. The entire CDR3 protein reads CASERQGTDTQYF.

About this clone itself: With the read ending 3 residues before the CDR3 end, the germline J gene is used to fill in that end. The rearrangement links TRBV7-6 to TRBJ1-6, with D possibly TRBD1 on 5 matching bases. The germline CDR1 and CDR2 sequences are SGHVS and FNYEAQ. Trimming left V 5 bases short and J 1 base short, with 15 bases between. The CDR3 has 17 amino acids. This chain's CDR3 is CASSPWDRGSYNSPLHF. The sequenced part of the CDR3 DNA is TGTGCCAGCAGCCCGTGGGACCGGGGGTCCTATAATTCACCC.

A remark on this clone: The read terminates 3 residues ahead of where the CDR3 ends, so the germline J gene completes it. This rearrangement joins TRBV10-1 to TRBJ2-2, with 10 bases lining up with TRBD1. J gave up 7 bases and V 10 bases, and 9 bases lay outside the gene matches. The germline CDR1 and CDR2 sequences are WNHNN and SYGVQD (reference sequence). This CDR3 comprises 14 residues. The CDR3 loop is CAIKHRDRGGELFF. The CDR3 DNA, read in part, is TGCGCCATCAAACACCGGGACAGGGGCGGGGAG.

For this clone: The read comes to an end 3 residues before the CDR3 does, leaving the germline J gene to fill in the end. This chain uses TRBV20-1 with TRBJ2-3; 8 nucleotides line up with TRBD1. The junction had 9 bases not matched to a gene; V was cut back by 4 bases and J by 3 bases. The germline V gene has CDR1 DFQATT and CDR2 SNEGSKA (reference sequence). This CDR3 comprises 15 residues. The chain's CDR3 is CSATTGESSTDTQYF. The sequenced part of the CDR3 DNA is TGCAGTGCTACGACAGGGGAATCTTCGACAGATACG.

Remarks on this clone: Read coverage stops 3 residues before the CDR3 terminus; the germline J gene supplies the remainder. The chain links TRBV18 to TRBJ2-1; TRBD1 is a possible D gene (5 bases). Deletions cut 1 base from V and 7 bases from J, with 5 bases between. CDR1 and CDR2 from the germline V gene are KGHSH and LQKENI. This CDR3 is 12 amino acids long. CDR3 bases read: TGTGCCAGCTCACCACAGGGGAATGAG. This codes for CASSPQGNE. The whole CDR3 reads CASSPQGNEQFF.

Turning to this clone: The sequence runs out 3 residues before the end of the CDR3; the remainder is reconstructed from the germline J gene. The chain carries TRBV20-1 and TRBJ2-3; D is unresolved. Germline V lookup: CDR1 DFQATT, CDR2 SNEGSKA (reference sequence). CDR3 length equals 13 residues. The V gene lost 5 bases and the J gene lost 2 bases, with 11 bases spanning the gap. The CDR3 is CSARRALTDTQYF. The CDR3 bases that were read are TGCAGTGCTCGTAGGGCCCTCACAGATACG.

A word on this clone: The missing CDR3 end, 3 residues past where the read stops, is filled in from the germline J gene. The V gene is TRBV6-2 or TRBV6-3, the J gene TRBJ2-7; 7 bases match TRBD2. Trimming cost V 2 bases and J 5 bases; bases outside gene matches: 9. The CDR3 covers 15 residues. Germline-derived CDR1 and CDR2 are MNHEY and SVGEGT. Incomplete CDR3 DNA: TGTGCCAGCAGTTACATTGGCGGGAGATCCCACGAG. Translating it yields CASSYIGGRSHE. The entire CDR3 sequence reads CASSYIGGRSHEQYF.

Turning to this clone: Read data end 3 residues before the CDR3 end; the end is taken from the germline J gene. V usage is TRBV7-9 and J usage is TRBJ2-2; D gene unclear. The germline gives CDR1 SEHNR, CDR2 FQNEAQ (reference sequence). This CDR3 comprises 15 residues. CDR3 DNA, as far as it was read: TGTGCCAGCAGCTTCGACTTCGGTCGTAATTCACCG. Protein sequence: CASSFDFGRNSP. The whole CDR3 sequence is CASSFDFGRNSPLFF.

Partial CDR3 DNA: TGTGCCAGCAGGCCCCGGGACAGGGCCTACAATGAG. Translated: CASRPRDRAYNE. The whole CDR3 protein is CASRPRDRAYNEQFF. The V call is TRBV12-3 or TRBV12-4, the J call TRBJ2-1; TRBD1 aligns across 9 bases. The read ends 3 residues before the CDR3 terminus; that terminus is restored from the germline J gene. The CDR3 sequence is 15 residues long. V lost 6 bases, J lost 2 bases, and 5 bases stayed unmatched.

Worth noting for this clone: Read data end 3 residues before the CDR3 end; the end is taken from the germline J gene. V is TRBV11-1 and J is TRBJ2-3; no clear D. Trimming left V 1 base short and J 1 base short, with 6 bases between. Germline V gene sequence: CDR1 SGHAT, CDR2 FQDESV (reference sequence). The CDR3 spans 14 residues. The CDR3 here is CASSLVRGTDTQYF. Incomplete CDR3 DNA: TGTGCCAGCAGCTTAGTTAGGGGCACAGATACG.

With respect to this clone: The DNA ends 3 residues before the CDR3 does, and the rest of the CDR3 is filled in from the germline J gene. The chain carries TRBV7-2 and TRBJ2-3; 9 nucleotides align to TRBD2. The CDR3 is 15 residues long. Germline loops: CDR1 SGHTA, CDR2 FQGNSA. The part of the CDR3 DNA that was read is TGTGCCAGCAGCTTGGCGGGACTAGCAGAAGAGACG. Translated: CASSLAGLAEET. The entire CDR3 reads CASSLAGLAEETQYF.

Details on this clone: The read is 3 residues too short to cover the CDR3 end, so that end is filled in from the germline J gene. The chain has TRBV7-2 and TRBJ2-1; 7 bases agree with TRBD2. CDR1 and CDR2 from the germline V gene are SGHTA and FQGNSA. CDR3 length: 14 amino acids. V lost 3 bases, J lost 9 bases, and 8 bases stayed unmatched. The CDR3 DNA, read in part, is TGTGCCAGCAGCTTCGGGGGAGGGCCTATTGAG. Translation gives CASSFGGGPIE. In full, the CDR3 reads CASSFGGGPIEQFF.

For this clone: The read terminates 3 residues before the CDR3 end, so the remaining end is supplied by the germline J gene. The gene calls are TRBV5-1 and TRBJ2-5, with D perhaps matching TRBD1 (6 bases). The CDR3 has 16 amino acids. The V gene lost 2 bases and the J gene lost 1 base, with 15 bases spanning the gap. CDR1 is SGHRS and CDR2 is YFSETQ in the germline V gene. The DNA read from the CDR3 is TGCGCCAGCAGCTTATCTACAGGGATGGCCCAAGAGACC. Encoded protein: CASSLSTGMAQET. The full CDR3 sequence reads CASSLSTGMAQETQYF. Filled out from reference TRBV5-1 and TRBJ2-5, the complete variable domain reads KAGVTQTPRYLIKTRGQQVTLSCSPISGHRSVSWYQQTPGQGLQFLFEYFSETQRNKGNFPGRFSGRQFSNSRSEMNVSTLELGDSALYLCASSLSTGMAQETQYFGPGTRLLVL.

In regard to this clone: With the read ending 3 residues before the CDR3 end, the germline J gene is used to fill in that end. V gene TRBV19 combines with J gene TRBJ1-1; 9 bases are a match to TRBD1. The CDR3 extends over 14 amino acids. Trimming cost V 6 bases and J 4 bases; bases outside gene matches: 6. CDR1 and CDR2 (germline): LNHDA, SQIVND (reference sequence). The CDR3 DNA, read in part, is TGTGCCAGTAGCATTTCGACAGGGGGCACTGAA. Its protein is CASSISTGGTE. The full CDR3 reads CASSISTGGTEAFF.

About this clone: The read stops 3 residues short of the end of the CDR3; the missing end is completed from the germline J gene. The chain uses TRBV20-1 and TRBJ1-6, with D perhaps matching TRBD1 (6 bases). Trimming stripped 3 bases from V and 1 base from J, with 10 bases between. There are 15 residues in the CDR3. CDR1 and CDR2 from the germline V gene are DFQATT and SNEGSKA (reference sequence). CDR3 sequence: CSASPRGSYNSPLHF. The covered CDR3 bases are TGCAGTGCTAGCCCAAGGGGGTCCTATAATTCACCC.

The sequenced part of the CDR3 DNA is TGCAGCGGACAGAGGGAGGGGCTGAACACTGAA. Translating gives CSGQREGLNTE. The complete CDR3 reads CSGQREGLNTEAFF. The V gene is TRBV29-1, the J gene TRBJ1-1; possible D gene TRBD1, 5 bases. Sequencing ends 3 residues short of the CDR3 end; the germline J gene provides the rest. Germline CDR1 and CDR2: SQVTM and ANQGSEA. The CDR3 is 14 residues long. Trimming left V 7 bases short and J 0 bases short, with 15 bases between. The full variable domain, in which reference TRBV29-1 and TRBJ1-1 provide the parts outside the CDR3, is SAVISQKPSRDICQRGTSLTIQCQVDSQVTMMFWYRQQPGQSLTLIATANQGSEATYESGFVIDKFPISRPNLTFSTLTVSNMSPEDSSIYLCSGQREGLNTEAFFGQGTRLTVV.

Remarks on this clone: The read comes to an end 3 residues before the CDR3 does, leaving the germline J gene to fill in the end. The V call is TRBV7-2, the J call TRBJ1-1; 10 nucleotides line up with TRBD1. This CDR3 spans 14 amino acids. Germline CDR1 reads SGHTA; CDR2 reads FQGNSA. The DNA read from the CDR3 is TGTGCCAGCAGCTTTCGACAGGGGGCTAGCTCA. Its translation: CASSFRQGASS. The full CDR3 reads CASSFRQGASSAFF.

In regard to this clone: Read data end 3 residues before the CDR3 end; the end is taken from the germline J gene. V usage is TRBV7-7 and J usage is TRBJ2-6; the match to TRBD1 covers 9 bases. In germline, CDR1 is SSHAT, CDR2 FNYEAQ (reference sequence). This CDR3 comprises 18 residues. The junction had 8 bases not matched to a gene; V was cut back by 5 bases and J by 0 bases. CDR3 amino acids: CASSPQGASLSGANVLTF. CDR3 bases read: TGTGCCAGCAGCCCACAGGGGGCTTCTCTCTCTGGGGCCAACGTC.